Reported below is one T cell receptor (beta chain). This record comes from a study of shared clonotypes between healthy human individuals. The CDR3 has 15 residues. Germline loops: CDR1 SGHRS, CDR2 YFSETQ. Trimming shortened V by 0 bases and J by 0 bases, and 4 bases separated the two germline ends. Assay used: immunoSEQ multiplex PCR; TCRdb lists only in-frame clones, some missing. The sample consists of hundreds of thousands of clones, over 90% of them appearing once. It was CD45RO-negative cells, positively selected for CCR7, that made up naive CD8 cells, with terminally differentiated effector memory CD45RA+ cells excluded.

The genes are TRBV5-1 and TRBJ2-6; the D is unclear. Input material: naive CD8+ T cells sorted from blood. This sequence originates from a man in his thirties or forties in good health. This CDR3 reads CASSLVNSGANVLTF. In nucleotides, the CDR3 is TGCGCCAGCAGCTTGGTGAACTCTGGGGCCAACGTCCTGACTTTC.